A single sample gave rise to the 8 T cell receptor beta chains below, sequenced in a study of T cells in Graves' hyperthyroidism and ophthalmopathy. Amplification of TCR beta CDR3 regions was performed using RNA transcripts as template. First-round RT-PCR with HTBI primers amplified the TCR CDR3 region. TCRdb analysed the multiplex PCR reads with MiXCR anew, one entry per CDR3 protein. Of hundreds of thousands of distinct CDR3 sequences in the sample, approximately 15% were seen once. The specimen was blood. The receptors derive from a woman between 18 and 29 years old with Graves' hyperthyroidism.

This clonotype was observed a handful of times. The chain couples TRBV7-2 to TRBJ2-1; D gene ambiguous. Germline V CDR1 and CDR2: SGHTA, FQGNSA. This CDR3 spans 15 amino acids. Between the trimmed V and J ends, which lost 5 bases and 4 bases, there was a span of 15 bases. CDR3 sequence reads: CASSGVAYSYNEQFF. In DNA form, the CDR3 reads TGTGCCAGCAGCGGAGTGGCCTACTCTTACAATGAGCAGTTCTTC.

The table lists this clonotype with many counts. The rearrangement links TRBV9 to TRBJ1-1; D is unresolved. Germline V gene data show CDR1 as SGDLS and CDR2 as YYNGEE. CDR3 size: 13 residues. V was cut by 4 bases and J by 6 bases, with 13 bases left in between. The CDR3 nucleotides read TGTGCCAGCAGCCCGCGGACGGGCGCTGAAGCTTTCTTT. Its translation: CASSPRTGAEAFF.

This clonotype was counted many times. The rearrangement uses TRBV30 and TRBJ1-1, with D perhaps TRBD1 (5 bases). V lost 0 bases and J 5 bases, leaving 16 bases between the germline ends. The CDR3 has 15 amino acids. CDR1 and CDR2 (germline): GTSNPN, SVGIG (reference sequence). The CDR3 loop is CAWSVLLQGQTEAFF. CDR3 nucleotide sequence: TGTGCCTGGAGTGTACTCTTGCAGGGTCAGACTGAAGCTTTCTTT.

This clonotype was recorded at least ten times. The chain combines TRBV30 with TRBJ2-3; 12 positions match TRBD2. V gave up 0 bases and J gave up 6 bases; unmatched junction bases: 10. Germline lookup yields CDR1 GTSNPN and CDR2 SVGIG (reference sequence). This CDR3 has 17 residues. CDR3 sequence: CAWSVGRTSGTGDTQYF. The CDR3 coding sequence is TGTGCCTGGAGTGTAGGGAGGACTAGCGGGACCGGGGATACGCAGTATTTT.

This clonotype was observed at least ten times. The chain combines TRBV11-2 with TRBJ2-5; 10 bases match TRBD2. Germline V gives CDR1 SGHAT, CDR2 FQNNGV. The CDR3 has 19 residues. The J segment lost 5 bases and the V segment lost 4 bases, leaving 19 bases of the junction unmatched. This chain's CDR3 is CASSYGLAAAWEGRETQYF. DNA of the CDR3: TGTGCCAGCAGCTACGGACTAGCGGCGGCCTGGGAAGGGAGGGAGACCCAGTACTTC.

DNA for the CDR3: TGCAGCGTTGAAACGGGTCAGAGCTCCAAAAACATTCAGTACTTC. Its translation: CSVETGQSSKNIQYF. The chain has TRBV29-1 and TRBJ2-4; D is ambiguous. Germline loops: CDR1 SQVTM, CDR2 ANQGSEA. V lost 2 bases, J lost 2 bases, and 13 bases lay in between. The CDR3 consists of 15 residues.

In its sample, this clonotype was seen many times. The CDR3 loop is CASSQVAGSDEQYF. DNA of the CDR3: TGCGCCAGCAGCCAAGTAGCGGGAAGCGACGAGCAGTACTTC. The J gene is TRBJ2-7, the V gene TRBV5-1; 8 bases are shared with TRBD2. J was trimmed by 5 bases and V by 4 bases; bases with no gene match: 8. The CDR3 is made up of 14 amino acids. The germline V gene encodes CDR1 SGHRS and CDR2 YFSETQ.

This clonotype showed up many times. CDR3 region: CASSAGDRVPYGYTF. In DNA form, the CDR3 reads TGCGCCAGCAGCGCGGGAGACAGAGTACCGTATGGCTACACCTTC. The chain employs TRBV5-1 and TRBJ1-2; the D gene is possibly TRBD1 (5 bases). The CDR3 has 15 residues. Germline V gives CDR1 SGHRS, CDR2 YFSETQ. Trimming shortened V by 4 bases and J by 5 bases, and 18 bases separated the two germline ends.